Sequencing of this T cell receptor beta chain was carried out in a study of neoadjuvant nivolumab and ipilimumab in lung cancer. The wider study: Nivolumab 3 mg/kg was given days 1, 15 and 29, plus ipilimumab 1 mg/kg day 1 in combination.

The method was immunoSEQ multiplex PCR; TCRdb's version includes in-frame clones alone and lacks a portion of them. The repertoire holds 30,000 to 35,000 clones, with roughly 90% as singletons. CDR3 length: 13 amino acids. CDR1 is MNHNS, CDR2 SASEGT, per germline. Trimming stripped 7 bases from V and 8 bases from J, with 15 bases between. In the case of this clone: As yet, its antigen is unknown.

General study points: TCR sequencing covered a small number of samples. Pretherapy blood TCR richness correlated positively with resected tumor richness. Only a single major-pathologic-response sample was available for clonality analysis.

The receptor was isolated from an adult with non-small cell lung cancer. This chain joins TRBV6-1 and TRBJ1-5; D perhaps matches TRBD1 (5 bases). The sample consisted of peripheral blood, taken after neoadjuvant nivolumab, alone or with ipilimumab, at or shortly before surgery. The CDR3 DNA sequence: TGTGCCAGCACCAGGGTCGTCGGGGAGCCCCAGCATTTT. Amino acids: CASTRVVGEPQHF.